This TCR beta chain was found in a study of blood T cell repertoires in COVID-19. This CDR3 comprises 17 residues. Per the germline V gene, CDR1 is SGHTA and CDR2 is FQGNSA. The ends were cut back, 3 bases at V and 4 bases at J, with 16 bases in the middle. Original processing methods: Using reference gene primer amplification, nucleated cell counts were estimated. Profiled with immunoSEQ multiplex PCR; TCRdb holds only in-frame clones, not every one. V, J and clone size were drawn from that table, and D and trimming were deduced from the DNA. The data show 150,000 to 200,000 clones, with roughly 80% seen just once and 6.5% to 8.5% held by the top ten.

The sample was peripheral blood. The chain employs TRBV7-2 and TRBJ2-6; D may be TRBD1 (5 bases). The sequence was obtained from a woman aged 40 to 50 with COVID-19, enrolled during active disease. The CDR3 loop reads CASSFANPGSGANVLTF. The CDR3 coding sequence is TGTGCCAGCAGCTTCGCTAACCCAGGGTCCGGGGCCAACGTCCTGACTTTC.